This entry lists 16 T cell receptor beta chains sequenced from one sample in a study of beta chain features in type 1 diabetes. Expressed TCRB transcripts were sequenced, since all the RNA that had been isolated was reverse transcribed. Clones were sequenced by immunoSEQ multiplex PCR, and TCRdb holds only the in-frame ones, with some missing. Altogether about 350,000 clones are present, 20% being singletons, with the ten largest covering 0.044%. Sequences were obtained from naive CD4+ T cells from blood. Receptors were obtained from a woman aged 18-30 years in good health.

This chain connects TRBV4-1 to TRBJ2-1, with TRBD1 matching over 8 bases. The CDR3 totals 14 residues. Germline values: CDR1 MGHRA, CDR2 YSYEKL. The V segment lost 5 bases and the J segment 12 bases; nucleotides outside the gene matches: 12. CDR3: CASSRQGLSAWQFF. The CDR3 DNA reads as TGCGCCAGCAGCAGACAGGGGCTATCGGCTTGGCAGTTCTTC.

This clone was seen more than once but under ten times. The chain uses TRBV7-2 and TRBJ2-2; 7 bases map to TRBD1. The CDR3 runs 15 residues. CDR1 and CDR2 from the germline V gene are SGHTA and FQGNSA. The ends lost 4 bases at V and 8 bases at J; junction bases unmatched: 10. The CDR3, as DNA: TGTGCCAGCAGCTCCTCCCCAGGGGGAAAGGGGGAGCTGTTTTTT. Protein sequence: CASSSSPGGKGELFF. Supplemented by reference TRBV7-2 and TRBJ2-2, the full variable domain reads GAGVSQSPSNKVTEKGKDVELRCDPISGHTALYWYRQSLGQGLEFLIYFQGNSAPDKSGLPSDRFSAERTGGSVSTLTIQRTQQEDSAVYLCASSSSPGGKGELFFGEGSRLTVL.

This clone came up a few times. Germline is not matched at one junction end, which may reflect a read error. The rearrangement joins TRBV30 to TRBJ2-2; TRBD2 is a possible D gene (6 bases). The CDR3 loop spans 12 amino acids. Per germline, CDR1 GTSNPN and CDR2 SVGIG (reference sequence). Written as DNA, the CDR3 is TGTGCCTGGGCTACAACCGGCGGGGAGCTGCTTTTT. This sequence encodes CAWATTGGELLF.

V usage is TRBV19 and J usage is TRBJ1-5, with D tentatively TRBD1 (5 bases). CDR1 LNHDA and CDR2 SQIVND come from the germline V gene (reference sequence). The germline V and J ends were trimmed by 4 bases and 2 bases, with 12 bases remaining between them. The CDR3 spans 15 residues. The CDR3 region is CASSTSRGGNQPQHF. The CDR3 DNA follows: TGTGCCAGTAGTACCTCGCGGGGGGGCAATCAGCCCCAGCATTTT.

There are a few counts of this clone. The chain uses TRBV7-9 and TRBJ2-6; possibly TRBD1 for D (5 bases). Germline lookup yields CDR1 SEHNR and CDR2 FQNEAQ (reference sequence). The V end was cut by 4 bases, the J end by 0 bases, with 10 bases between. This CDR3 comprises 16 residues. CDR3 in DNA: TGTGCCAGCAGCTCTTACAGGAGCTCTGGGGCCAACGTCCTGACTTTC. As protein: CASSSYRSSGANVLTF. Full variable domain (outside the CDR3, taken from reference TRBV7-9 and TRBJ2-6): DTGVSQNPRHKITKRGQNVTFRCDPISEHNRLYWYRQTLGQGPEFLTYFQNEAQLEKSRLLSDRFSAERPKGSFSTLEIQRTEQGDSAMYLCASSSYRSSGANVLTFGAGSRLTVL.

This chain links TRBV30 with TRBJ1-3, with D possibly being TRBD1 (6 bases). The V end lost 3 bases, the J end lost 2 bases, and 8 bases lay between the germline ends. The CDR3 contains 13 residues. From germline, CDR1 is GTSNPN and CDR2 SVGIG (reference sequence). The CDR3 DNA sequence: TGTGCCTGGAGCTCAGGGGCTGGAAACACCATATATTTT. Its translation is CAWSSGAGNTIYF.

The V and J genes are TRBV11-2 and TRBJ2-1; D is perhaps TRBD2 (6 bases). The length of the CDR3 is 15 residues. The germline V gene has CDR1 SGHAT and CDR2 FQNNGV. V lost 1 base, J lost 5 bases, and 12 bases lay in between. DNA of the CDR3: TGTGCCAGCAGCTTAGTGGGGGGAGCTAACAATGAGCAGTTCTTC. Protein: CASSLVGGANNEQFF.

This clone was detected only a few times. The chain combines TRBV5-6 with TRBJ1-1; tentative D call: TRBD1 (5 bases). The CDR3 runs to 16 residues. V was pared by 1 base and J by 1 base, with 14 bases between. Germline V lookup: CDR1 SGHDT, CDR2 YYEEEE. The CDR3 reads CASSLLMGLWNTEAFF. CDR3 nucleotide sequence: TGTGCCAGCAGCTTGCTGATGGGACTTTGGAACACTGAAGCTTTCTTT.

The chain employs TRBV7-9 and TRBJ2-7; D call uncertain. From germline, CDR1 is SEHNR and CDR2 FQNEAQ (reference sequence). There are 13 residues in the CDR3. V lost 2 bases and J 3 bases, leaving 8 bases between the germline ends. The CDR3 sequence: CASSLWPNYEQYF. Here the CDR3 DNA reads TGTGCCAGCAGCTTATGGCCCAACTACGAGCAGTACTTC.

The chain has TRBV19 and TRBJ2-7; tentative D call: TRBD1 (6 bases). The V gene's germline CDR1 is LNHDA and CDR2 SQIVND (reference sequence). Deletions cut 4 bases from V and 3 bases from J, with 13 bases between. The CDR3 has 14 residues. CDR3 protein: CASSTRTANYEQYF. The CDR3 nucleotides read TGTGCCAGTAGTACCCGGACAGCCAACTACGAGCAGTACTTC.

CDR3 nucleotides: TGTGCCAGCAGTTTCCAGGGGATACAGCCCCAGCATTTT. This codes for CASSFQGIQPQHF. V gene TRBV27 combines with J gene TRBJ1-5; D may be TRBD1 (6 bases). V shed 3 bases and J shed 7 bases, with 10 bases lying between them. This CDR3 contains 13 residues. CDR1 is MNHEY and CDR2 is SMNVEV in the germline V gene (reference sequence).

The chain uses TRBV19 and TRBJ2-1; 10 nucleotides agree with TRBD2. Germline V gene lookup returns CDR1 LNHDA and CDR2 SQIVND (reference sequence). The length of the CDR3 is 19 residues. Trimming removed 5 bases from V and 4 bases from J; junction bases left unmatched: 17. For the CDR3, the DNA is TGTGCCAGTAGTCGCACTAGCGGGACGGTTCGGGCGATTTACAATGAGCAGTTCTTC. Protein product: CASSRTSGTVRAIYNEQFF.

The chain links TRBV25-1 to TRBJ2-1, with D maybe TRBD2 (6 bases). The CDR3 is made up of 15 amino acids. The germline V and J ends were trimmed by 5 bases and 1 base, with 12 bases remaining between them. Germline loops: CDR1 MGHDK, CDR2 SYGVNS. For the CDR3, the DNA is TGTGCCAGCAGTCCGGCGGGGAGGTCCTACAATGAGCAGTTCTTC. This gives the protein CASSPAGRSYNEQFF.

This clone was counted only a few times. The V and J genes are TRBV7-2 and TRBJ2-5; no clear D. Germline V gives CDR1 SGHTA, CDR2 FQGNSA. Trimming cost V 5 bases and J 5 bases, with 9 bases left between them. CDR3 size: 12 residues. CDR3 nucleotide sequence: TGTGCCAGCAGCAACCCCGCGGAGACCCAGTACTTC. This encodes CASSNPAETQYF.

This chain links TRBV5-1 with TRBJ2-5, with 8 bases matching TRBD1. The CDR3 is made up of 14 amino acids. V gave up 4 bases and J gave up 5 bases; unmatched junction bases: 7. Germline values: CDR1 SGHRS, CDR2 YFSETQ. This CDR3 reads CASSLFRGPETQYF. The CDR3 DNA is TGCGCCAGCAGCCTATTCAGGGGGCCGGAGACCCAGTACTTC.

This clone came up a few times. The rearrangement links TRBV7-2 to TRBJ1-1, with D possibly matching TRBD1 (5 bases). The CDR3 totals 14 residues. The V gene's germline CDR1 is SGHTA and CDR2 FQGNSA. Trimming removed 5 bases at V and 0 bases at J, with 10 bases between. The CDR3 loop reads CASSVGLVNTEAFF. CDR3 DNA: TGTGCCAGCAGCGTGGGGCTAGTGAACACTGAAGCTTTCTTT.